A selection of T cell receptor beta chains follows, all from one sample in a study of cytomegalovirus exposure and HLA in healthy donors. Sequencing was performed with immunoSEQ multiplex PCR; in TCRdb, only in-frame clones are kept and a portion is missing. The profile covers 150,000 to 200,000 clones, with around 72% appearing a single time and approximately 6.9% taken by the ten largest. Sequenced sample: PBMCs. The receptors were gathered from a man aged 35 to 55 in good health and CMV-seropositive. CDR3s include the opening cysteine and the closing phenylalanine or tryptophan.

J: TRBJ2-5
V: TRBV9
CDR3: CASSLGGLETQYF

J: TRBJ1-3
V: TRBV6-1
CDR3: CAVGQGRSGNTIYF

J: TRBJ2-5
V: TRBV5-1
CDR3: CASSPKAGTEETQYF

J: TRBJ2-3
V: TRBV6-5
CDR3: CASSADRGDTQYF

J: TRBJ1-2
V: TRBV29-1
CDR3: CSVDAQGLFYGYTF

J: TRBJ2-7
V: TRBV6-5
CDR3: CASSYAGQGFAEQYF

J: TRBJ2-5
V: TRBV5-6
CDR3: CASSLSRTGETQYF

J: TRBJ2-2
V: TRBV7-3
CDR3: CASSYLGGLAEITNTGELFF

J: TRBJ2-5
V: TRBV7-7
CDR3: CASSYIGETQYF

J: TRBJ1-1
V: TRBV2
CDR3: CASSEQTQAFF

J: TRBJ1-4
V: TRBV10-2
CDR3: CASSENGAGGEKLFF

J: TRBJ2-2
V: TRBV7-6
CDR3: CASSLGGGTGELFF

J: TRBJ2-3
V: TRBV4-1
CDR3: CASSPRRTDTQYF

J: TRBJ2-7
V: TRBV2
CDR3: CASSPGTYKSYEQYF

J: TRBJ1-3
V: TRBV2
CDR3: CASRSGNPSGNTIYF

J: TRBJ2-5
V: TRBV7-2
CDR3: CASSLFSDQETQYF

J: TRBJ2-1
V: TRBV4-2
CDR3: CASSQGSSVSYNEQFF

J: TRBJ1-1
V: TRBV5-4
CDR3: CASSIPGQGAVTEAFF

J: TRBJ2-3
V: TRBV7-2
CDR3: CAGSPVGGTDAQYF

J: TRBJ2-5
V: TRBV9
CDR3: CASSPRVAGGGETQYF

J: TRBJ2-5
V: TRBV9
CDR3: CASSSGLAGETQYF

J: TRBJ2-2
V: TRBV5-4
CDR3: CASSPTGRDTGELFF

J: TRBJ1-3
V: TRBV11-2
CDR3: CASSPHPRGNTIYF

J: TRBJ2-7
V: TRBV27
CDR3: CASSLSTSGAYEQYF

J: TRBJ1-1
V: TRBV27
CDR3: CASSLGTASQAFF

J: TRBJ1-4
V: TRBV19
CDR3: CASSLETADEKLFF

J: TRBJ1-6
V: TRBV18
CDR3: CASSPLGQGPLSPLHF

J: TRBJ1-6
V: TRBV5-1
CDR3: CASSLYEGSPLHF

J: TRBJ1-5
V: TRBV30
CDR3: CAWGRQGGNQPQHF

J: TRBJ1-5
V: TRBV18
CDR3: CASSPTTGGLFQPQHF

J: .
V: TRBV9
CDR3: CASSVGQGAYEQYF

J: TRBJ2-7
V: TRBV19
CDR3: CASSIVENPYEQYF

J: TRBJ2-3
V: TRBV11-2
CDR3: CASSLGGGGADTQYF

J: .
V: TRBV6-5
CDR3: CASSYSAQVSIEQYF

J: TRBJ2-2
V: TRBV9
CDR3: CASSVEAGLAGGYTGELFF

J: TRBJ2-7
V: TRBV29-1
CDR3: CSVQLAAEQYF

J: TRBJ1-5
V: TRBV7-2
CDR3: CASSLGGGNQPQHF

J: TRBJ1-1
V: TRBV9
CDR3: CASSVTDDRAAEAFF

J: TRBJ1-1
V: TRBV5-8
CDR3: CASSPRTDEAFF

J: TRBJ2-7
V: TRBV7-9
CDR3: CASSSSTGQPYEQYF

J: TRBJ2-7
V: TRBV21-1
CDR3: CASSTRTVEQYF

J: .
V: TRBV2
CDR3: CASSEYRGPEQYF

J: TRBJ2-2
V: TRBV6-5
CDR3: CATRVTANTGELFF

J: TRBJ2-1
V: TRBV19
CDR3: CASSILAGGTDEQFF

J: TRBJ2-3
V: TRBV14
CDR3: CASSLRQGTSTDTQYF

J: TRBJ1-1
V: TRBV7-2
CDR3: CASSFMTIQNTEAFF

J: TRBJ2-7
V: TRBV7-9
CDR3: CASSPGQGPSYEQYF

J: TRBJ2-2
V: TRBV4-1
CDR3: CASSQVNSNTGELFF

J: TRBJ1-5
V: TRBV7-2
CDR3: CASSLAGQGEQPQHF

J: TRBJ2-1
V: TRBV7-2
CDR3: CASSSGLAGGSYNEQFF

J: TRBJ1-2
V: TRBV30
CDR3: CAWMKDRVGYGYTF

J: TRBJ2-2
V: TRBV11-3
CDR3: CASSLDPAGTGELFF

J: TRBJ2-5
V: TRBV4-3
CDR3: CASSQDNKRGGRETQYF

J: TRBJ2-7
V: TRBV7-2
CDR3: CASSLSYTQYEQYF

J: TRBJ2-5
V: TRBV29-1
CDR3: CSVGAATLGETQYF

J: TRBJ1-4
V: TRBV6-5
CDR3: CASSGLEGAVEKLFF

J: TRBJ1-6
V: TRBV19
CDR3: CASKPGQGPSPLHF

J: TRBJ1-5
V: TRBV6-6
CDR3: CASSYSGTGSNQPQHF

J: TRBJ1-5
V: TRBV11-2
CDR3: CASSLDRVKAPQHF

J: TRBJ1-1
V: TRBV5-1
CDR3: CASSPIGGNTEAFF